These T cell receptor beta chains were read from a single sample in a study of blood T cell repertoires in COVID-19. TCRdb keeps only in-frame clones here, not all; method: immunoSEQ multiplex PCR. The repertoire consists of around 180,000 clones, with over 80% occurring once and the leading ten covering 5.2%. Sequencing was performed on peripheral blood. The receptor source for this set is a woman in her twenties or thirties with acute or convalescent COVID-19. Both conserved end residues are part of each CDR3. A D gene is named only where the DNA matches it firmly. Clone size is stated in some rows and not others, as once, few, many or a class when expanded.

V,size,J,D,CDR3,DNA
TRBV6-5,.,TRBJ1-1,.,CASSSLSKGATSEAFF,TGTGCCAGCAGTTCCCTTTCTAAAGGGGCCACCTCTGAAGCTTTCTTT
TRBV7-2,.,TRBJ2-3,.,CASSQTEMNTQYF,TGTGCCAGCAGCCAGACAGAGATGAATACGCAGTATTTT
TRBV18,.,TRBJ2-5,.,CASSPAPKGQETQYF,TGTGCCAGCTCACCAGCCCCGAAGGGGCAAGAGACCCAGTACTTC
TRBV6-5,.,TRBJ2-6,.,CASSYSGGSGANVLTF,TGTGCCAGCAGTTACTCAGGGGGCTCTGGGGCCAACGTCCTGACTTTC
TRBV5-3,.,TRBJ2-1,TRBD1,CARSLRQGAPPFYNEQFF,TGTGCCAGAAGCCTAAGACAGGGGGCGCCCCCTTTTTACAATGAGCAGTTCTTC
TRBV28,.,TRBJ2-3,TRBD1,CASSSYRGRGDTQYF,TGTGCCAGCAGTTCCTACAGGGGGCGCGGAGATACGCAGTATTTT
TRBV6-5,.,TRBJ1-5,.,CASNGQYSNQPQHF,TGTGCCAGCAACGGACAATATAGCAATCAGCCCCAGCATTTT
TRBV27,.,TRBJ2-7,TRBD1,CASRGQGFPYEQYF,TGTGCCAGCCGAGGACAGGGGTTCCCCTACGAGCAGTACTTC
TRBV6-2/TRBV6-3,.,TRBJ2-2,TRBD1,CASSNPQGAGTGELFF,TGTGCCAGCAGTAACCCTCAGGGGGCTGGTACCGGGGAGCTGTTTTTT
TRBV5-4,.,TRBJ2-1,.,CASSLERTYNEQFF,TGTGCCAGCAGCTTGGAACGGACTTACAATGAGCAGTTCTTC
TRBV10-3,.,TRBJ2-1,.,CAIPELEPNLSYNEQFF,TGTGCCATCCCCGAACTGGAGCCGAACCTCTCCTACAATGAGCAGTTCTTC
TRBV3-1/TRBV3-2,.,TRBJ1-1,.,CASSRRLLAFF,TGTGCCAGCAGCAGGAGGCTTTTGGCTTTCTTT
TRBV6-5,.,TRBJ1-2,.,CASRADMANYGYTF,TGTGCCAGCAGAGCCGACATGGCTAACTATGGCTACACCTTC
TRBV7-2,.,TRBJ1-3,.,CASSLAGGLGNTIYF,TGTGCCAGCAGCTTAGCCGGGGGTTTGGGAAACACCATATATTTT
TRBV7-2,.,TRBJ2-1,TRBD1,CASSSDRGTYNEQFF,TGTGCCAGCAGTTCGGACAGGGGAACCTACAATGAGCAGTTCTTC
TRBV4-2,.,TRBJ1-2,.,CASSPGMEMYGYTF,TGTGCCAGCAGCCCCGGGATGGAGATGTATGGCTACACCTTC
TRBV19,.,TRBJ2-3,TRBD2,CASSPTGLAGGPSATQYF,TGTGCCAGTAGTCCCACGGGACTAGCGGGAGGGCCCTCGGCTACGCAGTATTTT
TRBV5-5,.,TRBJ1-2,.,CASSGQTYGYTF,TGTGCCAGCAGTGGACAGACCTATGGCTACACCTTC
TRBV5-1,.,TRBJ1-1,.,CASSLAPGLNTEAFF,TGCGCCAGCAGCTTGGCTCCGGGTTTGAACACTGAAGCTTTCTTT
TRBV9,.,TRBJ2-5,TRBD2,CASSPRTSEETQYF,TGTGCCAGCAGCCCTAGGACTAGCGAAGAGACCCAGTACTTC
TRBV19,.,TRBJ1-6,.,CASSTQGVGSYNSPLHF,TGTGCCAGTAGTACACAGGGAGTTGGGTCCTATAATTCACCCCTCCACTTT
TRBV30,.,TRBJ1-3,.,CAWSRGDGNTIYF,TGTGCCTGGAGTAGGGGTGATGGAAACACCATATATTTT
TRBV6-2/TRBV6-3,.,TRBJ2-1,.,CASSYQRVDNEQFF,TGTGCCAGCAGTTATCAGAGGGTAGACAATGAGCAGTTCTTC
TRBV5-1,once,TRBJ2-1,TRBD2,CASSLGAGGRTTYNEQFF,TGCGCCAGCAGCTTGGGGGCTGGCGGGAGAACCACATACAATGAGCAGTTCTTC
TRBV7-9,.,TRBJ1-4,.,CASSKQGRMEKLFF,TGTGCCAGCAGCAAACAGGGTAGGATGGAAAAACTGTTTTTT
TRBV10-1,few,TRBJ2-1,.,CASSEEVPHEQFF,TGCGCCAGCAGTGAGGAGGTACCCCATGAGCAGTTCTTC
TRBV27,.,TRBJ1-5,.,CASSSGTYNQPQHF,TGTGCCAGCAGTTCCGGGACATATAATCAGCCCCAGCATTTT
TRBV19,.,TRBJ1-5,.,CASSTEGGANQPQHF,TGTGCCAGTAGTACCGAAGGGGGGGCCAATCAGCCCCAGCATTTT